The 28 T cell receptor beta chains presented below share a single source sample, sequenced in a study of shared clonotypes between healthy human individuals. The method was immunoSEQ multiplex PCR; TCRdb's version includes in-frame clones alone and lacks a portion of them. The sample has about 2.4 million clones, 80% to 95% seen once; the top ten hold more than 0.35%. The source material was naive CD4+ T cells from PBMCs. Regarding subset: CD45RA+ positively selected. The source of these receptors is a young man in good health. Some clones in this sample may be carry-over from other donors' samples.

The V call is TRBV20-1, the J call TRBJ1-1; D ambiguous. CDR3 size: 11 residues. V was cut by 0 bases and J by 11 bases, with 10 bases left in between. Germline-derived CDR1 and CDR2 are DFQATT and SNEGSKA (reference sequence). The CDR3 protein is CSARDTSVAFF. CDR3 bases: TGCAGTGCTAGAGATACCTCGGTCGCTTTCTTT.

This chain joins TRBV15 and TRBJ2-7; D gene uncertain. Germline CDR1 reads LNHNV; CDR2 reads YYDKDF (reference sequence). V lost 1 base and J 3 bases, leaving 13 bases between the germline ends. The CDR3 runs to 15 residues. CDR3 bases: TGTGCCACCAGCAGAGGGCCATCCCCCCTCTACGAGCAGTACTTC. This translates into CATSRGPSPLYEQYF.

In regard to this clone: This sample includes further DNA sequences coding for the same CDR3. The gene calls are TRBV5-1 and TRBJ1-4; 8 nucleotides match TRBD1. Germline V CDR1 and CDR2: SGHRS, YFSETQ. Losses at the gene ends were 0 bases for V and 8 bases for J; bases not matched to a gene: 6. CDR3 length: 15 residues. As DNA, the CDR3 is TGCGCCAGCAGCTTGGGCGGACAGGGAGGAGAAAAACTGTTTTTT. Protein sequence: CASSLGGQGGEKLFF.

The chain joins TRBV18 to TRBJ2-1; D gene ambiguous. This CDR3 contains 14 residues. Trimming took off 6 bases at V and 4 bases at J, with 13 bases between the two ends. Germline V lookup: CDR1 KGHSH, CDR2 LQKENI. The CDR3 loop is CASSVQTTYNEQFF. CDR3 DNA sequence: TGTGCCAGCTCGGTCCAAACAACTTACAATGAGCAGTTCTTC. The whole variable domain, remainder taken from reference TRBV18 and TRBJ2-1, is NAGVMQNPRHLVRRRGQEARLRCSPMKGHSHVYWYRQLPEEGLKFMVYLQKENIIDESGMPKERFSAEFPKEGPSILRIQQVVRGDSAAYFCASSVQTTYNEQFFGPGTRLTVL.

V is TRBV28 and J is TRBJ2-5; D is perhaps TRBD2 (5 bases). CDR3 length: 16 residues. The germline V and J ends were trimmed by 6 bases and 5 bases, with 22 bases remaining between them. CDR1 MDHEN and CDR2 SYDVKM come from the germline V gene. CDR3: CASSWERADSGETQYF. The CDR3 coding sequence is TGTGCCAGCAGCTGGGAGAGGGCAGATTCTGGGGAGACCCAGTACTTC.

As to this clone: This sample includes further DNA sequences coding for the same CDR3. The chain combines TRBV7-9 with TRBJ2-3, with D unclear. The germline CDR1 and CDR2 sequences are SEHNR and FQNEAQ (reference sequence). Trimming left V 5 bases short and J 5 bases short, with 5 bases between. This CDR3 comprises 11 residues. The CDR3 region has the DNA TGTGCCAGCAGCCCAGTAGATACGCAGTATTTT. Amino acids: CASSPVDTQYF.

V is TRBV5-1 and J is TRBJ2-5, with D unclear. Germline loops: CDR1 SGHRS, CDR2 YFSETQ. The CDR3 totals 14 residues. The ends were cut back, 0 bases at V and 5 bases at J, with 11 bases in the middle. The CDR3 nucleotides read TGCGCCAGCAGCTTGGCGATGGCCGGGGAGACCCAGTACTTC. This sequence encodes CASSLAMAGETQYF. The full variable domain, its missing parts supplied by reference TRBV5-1 and TRBJ2-5, is KAGVTQTPRYLIKTRGQQVTLSCSPISGHRSVSWYQQTPGQGLQFLFEYFSETQRNKGNFPGRFSGRQFSNSRSEMNVSTLELGDSALYLCASSLAMAGETQYFGPGTRLLVL.

The chain employs TRBV25-1 and TRBJ1-6; D gene unclear. This CDR3 comprises 11 residues. With 6 bases removed from V and 6 bases from J, the gap between germline ends came to 3 bases. Germline V gives CDR1 MGHDK, CDR2 SYGVNS. The CDR3 DNA reads TGTGCCAGCAGCCCTAATTCACCCCTCCACTTT. Translated: CASSPNSPLHF.

This rearrangement joins TRBV19 to TRBJ2-5; TRBD1 aligns across 7 bases. Germline V CDR1 and CDR2: LNHDA, SQIVND (reference sequence). The CDR3 extends over 13 amino acids. V lost 7 bases and J lost 2; bases outside the gene matches: 4. CDR3 sequence: CASTRDSQETQYF. The CDR3 bases are TGTGCCAGTACCAGGGACAGTCAAGAGACCCAGTACTTC.

The chain joins TRBV28 to TRBJ1-2, with D possibly matching TRBD1 (6 bases). This CDR3 spans 14 amino acids. The germline CDR1 and CDR2 sequences are MDHEN and SYDVKM. V was trimmed by 5 bases and J by 8 bases, leaving 18 bases between them. The CDR3 is CASSQEQGFIGYTF. The CDR3 nucleotides read TGTGCCAGCAGTCAGGAACAGGGTTTCATAGGCTACACCTTC.

The genes are TRBV28 and TRBJ2-1; 7 nucleotides agree with TRBD2. This CDR3 contains 15 residues. Germline CDR1 and CDR2: MDHEN and SYDVKM. Trimming removed 5 bases from V and 3 bases from J; junction bases left unmatched: 7. CDR3 loop: CASSPPRGDYNEQFF. CDR3 DNA sequence: TGTGCCAGCAGTCCCCCCCGGGGGGACTACAATGAGCAGTTCTTC.

V and J are TRBV7-3 and TRBJ2-1; no firm D call. Trimming left V 5 bases short and J 5 bases short, with 13 bases between. The CDR3 extends over 14 amino acids. Per the germline V gene, CDR1 is SGHTA and CDR2 is FQGTGA. The CDR3 here is CASSPHLANNEQFF. The DNA of the CDR3 is TGTGCCAGCAGCCCACATCTCGCCAACAATGAGCAGTTCTTC. Full variable domain (outside the CDR3, taken from reference TRBV7-3 and TRBJ2-1): GAGVSQTPSNKVTEKGKYVELRCDPISGHTALYWYRQSLGQGPEFLIYFQGTGAADDSGLPNDRFFAVRPEGSVSTLKIQRTERGDSAVYLCASSPHLANNEQFFGPGTRLTVL.

This chain uses TRBV4-2 with TRBJ1-4; D might be TRBD1 (5 bases). Germline CDR1 LGHNA, CDR2 YNFKEQ. Trimming removed 1 base at V and 7 bases at J, with 10 bases between. This CDR3 spans 14 amino acids. In DNA, the CDR3 is TGTGCCAGCAGCCAAGGCAGGGCGGGTGAAAAACTGTTTTTT. It specifies CASSQGRAGEKLFF.

The chain has TRBV6-5 and TRBJ2-2; 11 nucleotides align to TRBD2. The CDR3 has 15 residues. The germline V gene has CDR1 MNHEY and CDR2 SVGAGI. Trimming cost V 1 base and J 6 bases; bases outside gene matches: 1. The chain's CDR3 is CASSYLLAGAGELFF. The CDR3, as DNA: TGTGCCAGCAGTTACTTACTAGCGGGAGCCGGGGAGCTGTTTTTT.

With respect to this clone: Other DNA sequences in this specimen translate into the identical CDR3. The J gene is TRBJ1-1, the V gene TRBV28; TRBD1 matches 8 bases. Looked up from germline, CDR1 is MDHEN and CDR2 is SYDVKM. The CDR3 runs 14 residues. The V gene end was trimmed by 8 bases and the J gene end by 2 bases; junction bases not matched to a gene: 7. CDR3 coding DNA: TGTGCCAGCCGGACAGGGACCTTAAACACTGAAGCTTTCTTT. This sequence encodes CASRTGTLNTEAFF. Full variable domain (rest looked up from reference TRBV28 and TRBJ1-1): DVKVTQSSRYLVKRTGEKVFLECVQDMDHENMFWYRQDPGLGLRLIYFSYDVKMKEKGDIPEGYSVSREKKERFSLILESASTNQTSMYLCASRTGTLNTEAFFGQGTRLTVV.

Concerning this clone itself: Other DNA sequences within the sample encode an identical CDR3. The rearrangement links TRBV25-1 to TRBJ2-1; 9 bases are a match to TRBD2. J lost 4 bases, V lost 3 bases, and 7 bases had no gene match. The germline V gene has CDR1 MGHDK and CDR2 SYGVNS. The CDR3 consists of 16 residues. The CDR3 spells CASSEVSGSSYNEQFF. The CDR3 coding sequence is TGTGCCAGCAGTGAGGTTAGCGGGAGTTCGTACAATGAGCAGTTCTTC. Full variable domain (missing parts from reference TRBV25-1 and TRBJ2-1): EADIYQTPRYLVIGTGKKITLECSQTMGHDKMYWYQQDPGMELHLIHYSYGVNSTEKGDLSSESTVSRIRTEHFPLTLESARPSHTSQYLCASSEVSGSSYNEQFFGPGTRLTVL.

This sequence joins TRBV28 and TRBJ1-5; no clear D. Germline-derived CDR1 and CDR2 are MDHEN and SYDVKM. The CDR3 loop spans 13 amino acids. V was clipped by 8 bases and J by 5 bases, with 13 bases between them. The CDR3: CASHSPPDQPQHF. CDR3 bases: TGTGCCAGCCATTCCCCTCCCGATCAGCCCCAGCATTTT.

This chain links TRBV5-1 with TRBJ2-1; D gene uncertain. Germline-derived CDR1 and CDR2 are SGHRS and YFSETQ. Trimming cost V 4 bases and J 4 bases, with 12 bases left between them. The CDR3 length is 14 residues. The CDR3 here is CASSTQDGYNEQFF. In DNA form, the CDR3 reads TGCGCCAGCAGCACCCAGGACGGTTACAATGAGCAGTTCTTC.

With regard to this clone: Other DNA sequences within the sample encode an identical CDR3. The chain combines TRBV7-2 with TRBJ2-7; 7 bases are a match to TRBD1. Germline V gene lookup returns CDR1 SGHTA and CDR2 FQGNSA. The CDR3 runs to 14 residues. V lost 0 bases, J lost 2 bases, and 1 base stayed unmatched. The CDR3 protein is CASSLAGGTYEQYF. In nucleotides, the CDR3 is TGTGCCAGCAGCTTAGCAGGGGGCACCTACGAGCAGTACTTC.

V and J are TRBV7-2 and TRBJ2-7; 10 positions agree with TRBD1. Germline CDR1 reads SGHTA; CDR2 reads FQGNSA. The CDR3 spans 15 residues. Trimming cost V 7 bases and J 2 bases; bases outside gene matches: 8. The CDR3 DNA reads as TGTGCCAGCAAATGGTCCGGGACAGGGGCCTACGAGCAGTACTTC. Its translation is CASKWSGTGAYEQYF.

The count of this clone is one. The chain couples TRBV5-4 to TRBJ2-6; no reliable D call. CDR1 SGHNT and CDR2 YYREEE come from the germline V gene (reference sequence). This CDR3 region has 15 residues. V shed 4 bases and J shed 0 bases, with 8 bases lying between them. In DNA, the CDR3 is TGTGCCAGCAGCGGGAAGAGCTCTGGGGCCAACGTCCTGACTTTC. This gives the protein CASSGKSSGANVLTF.

V usage is TRBV19 and J usage is TRBJ1-5; D not resolved. The CDR3 is made up of 14 amino acids. Trimming removed 0 bases at V and 6 bases at J, with 9 bases between. The germline CDR1 and CDR2 sequences are LNHDA and SQIVND (reference sequence). The CDR3 DNA reads as TGTGCCAGTAGTATAGATGGAGGGTCTCAGCCCCAGCATTTT. This codes for CASSIDGGSQPQHF.

V and J are TRBV28 and TRBJ2-7, with 9 nucleotides matching TRBD2. Per germline, CDR1 MDHEN and CDR2 SYDVKM. The CDR3 sequence is 15 residues long. After removal of 8 bases from V and 5 bases from J, the junction contained 13 bases not matched to a gene. This CDR3 reads CASLSGAGGPNEQYF. The CDR3 nucleotides read TGTGCCAGCCTAAGCGGAGCGGGAGGCCCTAACGAGCAGTACTTC. Based on the CDR3 plus reference TRBV28 and TRBJ2-7, the full variable domain is DVKVTQSSRYLVKRTGEKVFLECVQDMDHENMFWYRQDPGLGLRLIYFSYDVKMKEKGDIPEGYSVSREKKERFSLILESASTNQTSMYLCASLSGAGGPNEQYFGPGTRLTVT.

This chain connects TRBV7-2 to TRBJ2-3; the D is unclear. From germline, CDR1 is SGHTA and CDR2 FQGNSA. Trimming pared 3 bases from V and 0 bases from J, leaving 10 bases between. This CDR3 has 15 amino acids. The CDR3, as DNA: TGTGCCAGCAGCTTCTTGCGCCGGAGCACAGATACGCAGTATTTT. The encoded protein is CASSFLRRSTDTQYF.

The rearrangement uses TRBV30 and TRBJ1-5; D remains unclear. This CDR3 region has 14 residues. The germline V and J ends were trimmed by 2 bases and 2 bases, with 10 bases remaining between them. The germline CDR1 and CDR2 sequences are GTSNPN and SVGIG (reference sequence). Written as DNA, the CDR3 is TGTGCCTGGAGTATTGGGCCAGGCAATCAGCCCCAGCATTTT. The encoded protein is CAWSIGPGNQPQHF.

This chain joins TRBV7-2 and TRBJ2-1; perhaps TRBD1 as D (5 bases). V was shortened by 5 bases and J by 5 bases, with 10 bases between the two germline ends. The germline gives CDR1 SGHTA, CDR2 FQGNSA. CDR3 length equals 13 residues. CDR3 amino acids: CASSRRQHNEQFF. CDR3 coding DNA: TGTGCCAGCAGCCGCAGACAGCACAATGAGCAGTTCTTC.

The chain links TRBV5-1 to TRBJ2-3, with D possibly matching TRBD2 (6 bases). Germline CDR1 is SGHRS and CDR2 is YFSETQ. The CDR3 loop spans 16 amino acids. Trimming took 3 bases from V and 7 from J, leaving 21 bases between them. CDR3 loop: CASSWGLAGSLHTQYF. CDR3 in DNA: TGCGCCAGCAGCTGGGGACTCGCGGGCTCGCTTCATACGCAGTATTTT.

This clone was recorded only once. The chain links TRBV5-1 to TRBJ1-2, with TRBD1 matching 8 bases. V lost 4 bases, J lost 7 bases, and 9 bases stayed unmatched. This CDR3 has 14 residues. Germline V gene lookup returns CDR1 SGHRS and CDR2 YFSETQ. The CDR3 spells CASSQTTGGGGYTF. CDR3 bases: TGCGCCAGCAGCCAGACCACAGGGGGAGGTGGCTACACCTTC. Using reference TRBV5-1 and TRBJ1-2 for the parts outside the CDR3, the full variable domain is KAGVTQTPRYLIKTRGQQVTLSCSPISGHRSVSWYQQTPGQGLQFLFEYFSETQRNKGNFPGRFSGRQFSNSRSEMNVSTLELGDSALYLCASSQTTGGGGYTFGSGTRLTVV.